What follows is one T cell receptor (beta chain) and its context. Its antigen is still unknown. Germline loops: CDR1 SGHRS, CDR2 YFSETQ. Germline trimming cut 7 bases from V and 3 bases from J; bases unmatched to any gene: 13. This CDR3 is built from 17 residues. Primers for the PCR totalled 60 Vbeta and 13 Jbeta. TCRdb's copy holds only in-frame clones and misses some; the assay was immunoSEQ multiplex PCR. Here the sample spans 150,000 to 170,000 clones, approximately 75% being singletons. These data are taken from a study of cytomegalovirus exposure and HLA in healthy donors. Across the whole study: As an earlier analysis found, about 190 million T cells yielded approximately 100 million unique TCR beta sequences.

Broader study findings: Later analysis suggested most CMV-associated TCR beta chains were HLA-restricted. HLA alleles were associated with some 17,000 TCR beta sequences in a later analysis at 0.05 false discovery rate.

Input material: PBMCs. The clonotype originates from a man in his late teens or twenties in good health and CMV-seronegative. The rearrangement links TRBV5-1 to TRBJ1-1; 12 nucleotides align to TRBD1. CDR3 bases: TGCGCCAGCCGGCCGGGACAGGGGGCGTTTTGGGACACTGAAGCTTTCTTT. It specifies CASRPGQGAFWDTEAFF. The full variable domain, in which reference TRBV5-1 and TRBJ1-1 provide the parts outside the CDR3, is KAGVTQTPRYLIKTRGQQVTLSCSPISGHRSVSWYQQTPGQGLQFLFEYFSETQRNKGNFPGRFSGRQFSNSRSEMNVSTLELGDSALYLCASRPGQGAFWDTEAFFGQGTRLTVV.